This T cell receptor (beta chain) was captured by sequencing in a study of cytomegalovirus exposure and HLA in healthy donors. The PCR used 60 Vbeta and 13 Jbeta primers. Sequencing used immunoSEQ multiplex PCR; TCRdb keeps in-frame clones, though not all of them. The repertoire includes approximately 92,000 clones, roughly 70% of them detected once, and 2.5% to 3% sits in the top ten. Note on this clone: Its target is unknown.

Study-wide points: By a later analysis, the bulk of CMV-associated TCR beta chains appeared HLA-restricted. Segments of the TCR beta V type were, in most cases, productive about 87% or about 30% of the time in an earlier analysis.

CDR3 length: 15 residues. V gave up 2 bases and J gave up 2 bases; unmatched junction bases: 5. Germline lookup yields CDR1 SGDLS and CDR2 YYNGEE. Material for sequencing was PBMCs. The rearrangement links TRBV9 to TRBJ1-2, with 8 bases identical to TRBD1. The clonotype was recovered from a man aged 45-65 years in good health and CMV-seronegative. CDR3 in DNA: TGTGCCAGCAGCGTCGGACAGGGAATCAACTATGGCTACACCTTC. Amino acid sequence: CASSVGQGINYGYTF.